These T cell receptor beta chains were read from a single sample in a study of control samples from healthy donors and cancer patients. Measured with immunoSEQ multiplex PCR; TCRdb has only the in-frame clones, and not every one. Of 75,000 to 100,000 clones detected, around 92% appear once; the ten largest clones hold less than 6%. The sequenced sample was blood. The receptor set was obtained from a man aged 45-65 years in good health. CDR3s include the opening cysteine and the closing phenylalanine or tryptophan. The D gene is left open where the match is weak. Part of the rows lack a size; the others show once, few, many or a class for expanded clones.

d_gene	j_gene	v_gene	abundance	CDR3aa	CDR3nt
-	TRBJ2-7	TRBV5-6	-	CASSLWQGWYEQYF	TGTGCCAGCAGCTTGTGGCAGGGGTGGTACGAGCAGTACTTC
TRBD1	TRBJ2-2	TRBV18	-	CASYQGGASTGELFF	TGTGCCAGCTACCAAGGGGGCGCGAGCACCGGGGAGCTGTTTTTT
TRBD1	TRBJ1-4	TRBV5-4	once	CASSLEQGENEKLFF	TGTGCCAGCAGCTTGGAACAGGGGGAAAATGAAAAACTGTTTTTT
TRBD1	TRBJ2-1	TRBV19	-	CATQIVGQGYNEQFF	TGTGCCACACAAATCGTGGGACAGGGTTACAATGAGCAGTTCTTC
TRBD1	TRBJ2-7	TRBV7-9	-	CASSQPWDRPGEQYF	TGTGCCAGCAGCCAGCCTTGGGACAGACCGGGGGAGCAGTACTTC
TRBD1	TRBJ1-5	TRBV28	-	CASSFLTGGYGNQPQHF	TGTGCCAGCAGTTTCCTAACAGGGGGCTACGGCAATCAGCCCCAGCATTTT
-	TRBJ1-5	TRBV13	-	CASSRGGGNQPQHF	TGTGCCAGCAGCCGGGGCGGCGGCAATCAGCCCCAGCATTTT
-	TRBJ2-6	TRBV6-1	-	CASSEGEGAASANVLTF	TGTGCCAGCAGTGAAGGGGAGGGGGCGGCGAGTGCCAACGTCCTGACTTTC
-	TRBJ2-3	TRBV24-1	-	CATSDRLGGADTQYF	TGTGCCACCAGTGACCGACTAGGCGGTGCAGATACGCAGTATTTT
TRBD1	TRBJ1-5	TRBV19	-	CASSLLRDRGNQPQHF	TGTGCCAGTAGTCTACTCCGGGACAGGGGTAATCAGCCCCAGCATTTT
-	TRBJ2-1	TRBV5-1	-	CASSLAVSQNLGQFF	TGCGCCAGCAGCTTGGCGGTGTCACAGAATTTAGGGCAGTTCTTC